Listed below are T cell receptor beta chains from one sample, sequenced in a study of T cell changes during pregnancy in multiple sclerosis. Generated by immunoSEQ multiplex PCR, the TCRdb table keeps only in-frame clones and is missing some. The data hold some 60,000 clones, with roughly 88% observed a single time. Here the sequenced sample was peripheral blood, taken in the second trimester of pregnancy. The receptors originated from a female donor with multiple sclerosis, enrolled in a pregnancy study. Both conserved end residues are part of each CDR3. Each record gives: D gene, J gene, V gene, clone size, CDR3 length, CDR3 DNA, CDR3 protein. D genes are given only for firm matches. Clone size is stated in some rows and not others, as once, few, many or a class when expanded.

TRBD1	TRBJ1-4	TRBV5-6	NA	15	TGTGCCAGCAGCTTGGTCGGGACAGCTGGAGAAAAACTGTTTTTT	CASSLVGTAGEKLFF
TRBD2	TRBJ2-2	TRBV15	NA	17	TGTGCCACCAGCAGAGATGAGGGACTAGGGATATCCGGGGAGCTGTTTTTT	CATSRDEGLGISGELFF
TRBD2	TRBJ2-2	TRBV27	NA	16	TGTGCCAGCAGTTTTTCGAGCGGGGAGGACACCGGGGAGCTGTTTTTT	CASSFSSGEDTGELFF
TRBD2	TRBJ2-1	TRBV2	few	18	TGTGCCAGCAGTGAAGTTCCGGGAGGACTAGCGGAGTACAATGAGCAGTTCTTC	CASSEVPGGLAEYNEQFF
TRBD2	TRBJ2-7	TRBV2	NA	17	TGTGCCAGCAGTCCCGGGACTAGCGGGGGCGGTACCTACGAGCAGTACTTC	CASSPGTSGGGTYEQYF
TRBD2	TRBJ2-2	TRBV19	NA	14	TGTGCCAGTAGTCTCCAGCGGGGGTCCGGGGAGCTGTTTTTT	CASSLQRGSGELFF
NA	TRBJ2-2	TRBV6-1	NA	15	TGTGCCAGCAGACCCGGCGGACTCACCACCGGGGAGCTGTTTTTT	CASRPGGLTTGELFF
NA	TRBJ1-3	TRBV9	NA	15	TGTGCCAGCAGCGTAGATGGCTTCTCTGGAAACACCATATATTTT	CASSVDGFSGNTIYF
NA	TRBJ1-1	TRBV9	NA	15	TGTGCCAGCAGCGTAGATGTAGGGGGTCTAACTGAAGCTTTCTTT	CASSVDVGGLTEAFF
NA	TRBJ2-3	TRBV14	NA	15	TGTGCCAGCAGCCAGTTAGTGAGTCTCACAGATACGCAGTATTTT	CASSQLVSLTDTQYF
NA	TRBJ2-3	TRBV7-2	NA	14	TGTGCCAGCAGCTCGCAGGTGGTTGGGGATACGCAGTATTTT	CASSSQVVGDTQYF
NA	TRBJ2-2	TRBV9	NA	15	TGTGCCAGCAGCGTAGACGCAGGGAACACCGGGGAGCTGTTTTTT	CASSVDAGNTGELFF
TRBD1	TRBJ2-1	TRBV5-1	NA	15	TGCGCCAGCAGCCACCCCAAGGGGGCGTTTAGTGAGCAGTTCTTC	CASSHPKGAFSEQFF
NA	TRBJ1-1	TRBV10-3	NA	13	TGTGCCATCAGGCCCCGGGGGGCCGCTGAAGCTTTCTTT	CAIRPRGAAEAFF
TRBD2	TRBJ2-3	TRBV7-2	NA	16	TGTGCCAGCAGCCCCCGCGGGCGGGGGGGCACAGATACGCAGTATTTT	CASSPRGRGGTDTQYF
TRBD1	TRBJ2-7	TRBV27	once	14	TGTGCCAGCAGTAAGGGACAGGGCGTCTACGAGCAGTACTTC	CASSKGQGVYEQYF
NA	TRBJ2-1	TRBV5-6	NA	15	TGTGCCAGCAGACGATGGAGTAGTTCCTACAATGAGCAGTTCTTC	CASRRWSSSYNEQFF
TRBD1	TRBJ2-5	TRBV10-1	NA	13	TGCGCCAGCAGCGGACAGGGGCAAGAGACCCAGTACTTC	CASSGQGQETQYF
NA	TRBJ1-1	TRBV19	NA	14	TGTGCCAGTAGGACCATGAGGGAGAACACTGAAGCTTTCTTT	CASRTMRENTEAFF
TRBD2	TRBJ2-2	TRBV30	NA	17	TGTGCCTGGAGGACGCGAATCGGGACTATTAACACCGGGGAGCTGTTTTTT	CAWRTRIGTINTGELFF
TRBD1	TRBJ2-5	TRBV7-9	once	17	TGTGCCAGCAGCCTGGCTGGGCTCGGGACAGCCCAAGAGACCCAGTACTTC	CASSLAGLGTAQETQYF
TRBD2	TRBJ2-5	TRBV7-2	NA	14	TGTGCCAGCAGCTCAACTAGCGGGGGAGAGACCCAGTACTTC	CASSSTSGGETQYF
TRBD2	TRBJ2-1	TRBV7-9	NA	16	TGTGCCAGCAGCTTAGCGCTAGCGGGGACATACAATGAGCAGTTCTTC	CASSLALAGTYNEQFF
NA	TRBJ2-7	TRBV4-1	NA	15	TGCGCCAGCAGCCAAGACAGGGGCTCTCCCTACGAGCAGTACTTC	CASSQDRGSPYEQYF
NA	TRBJ2-1	TRBV10-3	once	14	TGTGCCATCAGTTCCCGGGAGATATACAATGAGCAGTTCTTC	CAISSREIYNEQFF
NA	TRBJ1-5	TRBV19	NA	15	TGTGCCAGTAGTCCGCGGCGGAGGGGCAATCAGCCCCAGCATTTT	CASSPRRRGNQPQHF
NA	TRBJ1-2	TRBV2	NA	11	TGTGCCAGCACCCCCCAGGCGGGCTACACCTTC	CASTPQAGYTF
NA	TRBJ2-7	TRBV27	NA	16	TGTGCCAGCAGTTTCTCATTAGGGGAAAGCTCCTACGAGCAGTACTTC	CASSFSLGESSYEQYF
NA	TRBJ1-5	TRBV10-3	once	16	TGTGCCATCAGTGAGTCGGGAGCTATAAGCAATCAGCCCCAGCATTTT	CAISESGAISNQPQHF
NA	TRBJ2-1	TRBV20-1	once	11	TGCAGTGTCGAGCCTTACAATGAGCAGTTCTTC	CSVEPYNEQFF
TRBD2	TRBJ2-1	TRBV4-1	NA	16	TGCGCCAGCAGACCAAGCGGGGGAGTACCCTACAATGAGCAGTTCTTC	CASRPSGGVPYNEQFF
TRBD1	TRBJ1-2	TRBV4-1	NA	14	TGCGCCAGCAGCCGCCCGACAGGGGGGGAAGGCTACACCTTC	CASSRPTGGEGYTF
NA	TRBJ1-1	TRBV2	NA	15	TGTGCCAGCAGGCTCGGGTCCCATATGAACACTGAAGCTTTCTTT	CASRLGSHMNTEAFF
NA	TRBJ1-4	TRBV21-1	many	15	TGTGCCAGCAGCAAGCGGGGGAGGGCTAATGAAAAACTGTTTTTT	CASSKRGRANEKLFF
TRBD1	TRBJ2-1	TRBV6-4	NA	14	TGTGCCAGCAGTTACGAGACAGGGATGGTTGAGCAGTTCTTC	CASSYETGMVEQFF
NA	TRBJ1-5	TRBV18	NA	14	TGTGCCAGCTCACGAAGCTTTAGCAATCAGCCCCAGCATTTT	CASSRSFSNQPQHF
NA	TRBJ1-4	TRBV7-3	NA	15	TGTGCCAGCAGCTTAATCAGGGGTTGGGGTGAAAAACTGTTTTTT	CASSLIRGWGEKLFF
NA	TRBJ1-1	TRBV18	NA	14	TGTGCCAGCTCCTCTTTAGGACAGCAGTCTGAAGCTTTCTTT	CASSSLGQQSEAFF
NA	TRBJ2-6	TRBV10-2	NA	16	TGCGCCAGCAGTGATTGGGGGCGATCTGGGGCCAACGTCCTGACTTTC	CASSDWGRSGANVLTF
NA	TRBJ2-3	TRBV15	NA	14	TGTGCCACTGAAAGCGGAAGCTCTCAAGATACGCAGTATTTT	CATESGSSQDTQYF
TRBD1	TRBJ2-5	TRBV7-2	NA	13	TGTGCCAGCAGCTTGGGGACAGAAGAGACCCAGTACTTC	CASSLGTEETQYF
TRBD1	TRBJ1-5	TRBV4-3	NA	15	TGCGCCAGCAGCCTGGACAGGGGCAGAGGTCAGCCCCAGCATTTT	CASSLDRGRGQPQHF
TRBD1	TRBJ1-5	TRBV19	NA	15	TGTGCCAGTAGGGTGACAGGGGAGTTTGGTCAGCCCCAGCATTTT	CASRVTGEFGQPQHF
TRBD1	TRBJ1-5	TRBV19	NA	14	TGTGCCAGTACGACAGGGCGGAACAATCAGCCCCAGCATTTT	CASTTGRNNQPQHF